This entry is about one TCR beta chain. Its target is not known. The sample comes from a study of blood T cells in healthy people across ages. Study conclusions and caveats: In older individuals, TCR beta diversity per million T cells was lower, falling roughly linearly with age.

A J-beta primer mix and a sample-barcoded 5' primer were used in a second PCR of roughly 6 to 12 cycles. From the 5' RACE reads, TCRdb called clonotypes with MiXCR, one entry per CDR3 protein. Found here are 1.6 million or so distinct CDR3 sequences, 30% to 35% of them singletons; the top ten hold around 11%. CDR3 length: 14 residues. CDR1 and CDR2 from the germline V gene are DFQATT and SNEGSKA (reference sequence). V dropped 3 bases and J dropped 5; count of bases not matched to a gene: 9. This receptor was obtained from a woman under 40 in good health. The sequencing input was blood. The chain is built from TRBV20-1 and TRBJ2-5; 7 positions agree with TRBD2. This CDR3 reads CSARARGGLETQYF. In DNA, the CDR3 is TGCAGTGCTAGGGCACGCGGGGGTTTGGAGACCCAGTACTTC.